The 14 T cell receptor beta chains below were found in one sample sequenced in a study of cytomegalovirus exposure and HLA in healthy donors. Both 60 Vbeta primers and 13 Jbeta primers went into the PCR. Some clones are missing from TCRdb's copy, which holds only in-frame ones; the method was immunoSEQ multiplex PCR. Of tens of thousands of clones in the sample, more than 70% were seen once. The sequenced sample was PBMCs. The origin of the receptors is a man aged 40-50 years in good health and CMV-seronegative.

The CDR3 bases are TGTGCCAGCAGCTTGGGGGGGGGTAACACCCGGACAGATACGCAGTATTTT. Translating gives CASSLGGGNTRTDTQYF. This chain uses TRBV7-9 with TRBJ2-3; 7 bases line up with TRBD2. The ends lost 3 bases at V and 3 bases at J; junction bases unmatched: 12. Per the germline V gene, CDR1 is SEHNR and CDR2 is FQNEAQ (reference sequence). This CDR3 is 17 amino acids long.

The chain recombines TRBV4-1 with TRBJ2-2; the D is unclear. The CDR3 loop spans 13 amino acids. V was clipped by 0 bases and J by 6 bases, with 5 bases between them. The V gene's germline CDR1 is MGHRA and CDR2 YSYEKL. The CDR3 coding sequence is TGCGCCAGCAGCCAAGAGAGGCCCGGGGAGCTGTTTTTT. Protein: CASSQERPGELFF.

The chain links TRBV5-1 to TRBJ2-1, with TRBD2 as a possible D gene (5 bases). The ends were cut back, 4 bases at V and 6 bases at J, with 14 bases in the middle. CDR1 is SGHRS, CDR2 YFSETQ, per germline. The CDR3 covers 14 residues. CDR3: CASSVGLSGNEQFF. The CDR3 DNA reads as TGCGCCAGCAGCGTCGGACTGAGTGGCAATGAGCAGTTCTTC.

This clone was counted a few times. This rearrangement joins TRBV7-9 to TRBJ2-6; 10 bases match TRBD1. Per germline, CDR1 SEHNR and CDR2 FQNEAQ (reference sequence). With 1 base clipped from V and 3 bases from J, the junction kept 6 bases outside the gene matches. The CDR3 has 18 residues. CDR3 sequence reads: CASSLGLTGGFGANVLTF. The CDR3 DNA follows: TGTGCCAGCAGCTTAGGCTTGACAGGGGGCTTTGGGGCCAACGTCCTGACTTTC.

The CDR3 DNA follows: TGCGCCAGCAGTGGGGACAGGTCCCCCGTCGGCACTGAAGCTTTCTTT. Translated: CASSGDRSPVGTEAFF. The gene calls are TRBV10-1 and TRBJ1-1, with TRBD1 identical over 8 bases. This CDR3 is built from 16 residues. The junction had 11 bases not matched to a gene; V was cut back by 4 bases and J by 4 bases. Germline values: CDR1 WNHNN, CDR2 SYGVQD (reference sequence).

V gene TRBV7-8 combines with J gene TRBJ1-2; possible D gene TRBD1, 6 bases. This CDR3 is built from 17 residues. V shed 5 bases and J shed 2 bases, with 21 bases lying between them. Germline V gene sequence: CDR1 SGHVS, CDR2 FQNEAQ. CDR3 amino acids: CASSRNWAGEVNYGYTF. In DNA form, the CDR3 reads TGTGCCAGCAGCAGGAATTGGGCAGGGGAAGTAAACTATGGCTACACCTTC.

J is TRBJ1-1 and V is TRBV5-6; tentatively, D is TRBD1 (6 bases). CDR1 SGHDT and CDR2 YYEEEE come from the germline V gene. The CDR3 totals 13 residues. The CDR3 here is CATGRTGTTEAFF. For the CDR3, the DNA is TGTGCTACCGGCCGAACAGGGACCACTGAAGCTTTCTTT.

The CDR3 reads CASSYSGQGPHEQYF. CDR3 nucleotide sequence: TGTGCCAGCAGTTACTCGGGACAGGGCCCTCACGAGCAGTACTTC. The chain combines TRBV6-5 with TRBJ2-7, with 9 bases lining up with TRBD1. V gave up 0 bases and J gave up 5 bases; unmatched junction bases: 5. Germline CDR1 is MNHEY and CDR2 is SVGAGI. This CDR3 spans 15 amino acids.

J is TRBJ2-7 and V is TRBV27; 7 nucleotides match TRBD1. Germline V gene lookup returns CDR1 MNHEY and CDR2 SMNVEV (reference sequence). Trimming removed 5 bases from V and 4 bases from J; junction bases left unmatched: 14. The CDR3 consists of 16 residues. The CDR3 bases are TGTGCCAGCAGTACCCGGGACAGACCCTCCCATTACGAGCAGTACTTC. This encodes CASSTRDRPSHYEQYF.

This clone was seen a single time. The J gene is TRBJ1-2, the V gene TRBV29-1; TRBD1 aligns across 8 bases. The CDR3 loop spans 12 amino acids. Germline CDR1 is SQVTM and CDR2 is ANQGSEA. V lost 6 bases to trimming and J lost 6 bases; unmatched junction nucleotides: 6. The CDR3 here is CSVQGQGNGYTF. In DNA, the CDR3 is TGCAGCGTACAAGGACAGGGTAATGGCTACACCTTC.

In DNA form, the CDR3 reads TGTGCCATCAGGGGGGCCGGACAGGCTAACTATGGCTACACCTTC. It translates to CAIRGAGQANYGYTF. The chain links TRBV10-3 to TRBJ1-2, with 7 bases matching TRBD1. The CDR3 extends over 15 amino acids. J gave up 0 bases and V 6 bases, and 7 bases lay outside the gene matches. CDR1 is ENHRY, CDR2 SYGVKD, per germline.

J is TRBJ2-7 and V is TRBV5-4; 7 bases are a match to TRBD2. This CDR3 is built from 17 residues. Unmatched junction bases numbered 11, after V lost 2 bases and J lost 0 bases. Germline CDR1 is SGHNT and CDR2 is YYREEE (reference sequence). Here the CDR3 reads CASSLGAGDSSSYEQYF. For the CDR3, the DNA is TGTGCCAGCAGCTTAGGTGCGGGGGACTCGAGCTCCTACGAGCAGTACTTC.

The chain uses TRBV18 and TRBJ2-5, with 8 bases aligning to TRBD1. Germline CDR1 KGHSH, CDR2 LQKENI. The J segment lost 5 bases and the V segment lost 4 bases, leaving 9 bases of the junction unmatched. This CDR3 comprises 15 residues. DNA for the CDR3: TGTGCCAGCTCACTAAACGGACAGGGTAGCGAGACCCAGTACTTC. It codes for CASSLNGQGSETQYF.

The J gene is TRBJ1-2, the V gene TRBV29-1; 7 bases are a match to TRBD1. Germline trimming cut 4 bases from V and 4 bases from J; bases unmatched to any gene: 6. The CDR3 contains 13 residues. From germline, CDR1 is SQVTM and CDR2 ANQGSEA. The CDR3 DNA sequence: TGCAGCGTTGGAGGACAGGCGGGCTATGGCTACACCTTC. The encoded protein is CSVGGQAGYGYTF.